Below, one TCR beta chain is given with its context. As yet, its antigen is unknown. These data are taken from a study of T cells in Graves' hyperthyroidism and ophthalmopathy. Across the whole study: Peripheral blood was acquired at first diagnosis, ahead of any therapy whatsoever. Study-wide results and caveats: The blood repertoire included most of the expanded thyroid clonotypes above 0.001.

Using RNA transcripts as the source, TCR beta CDR3 regions were amplified. Initially, a first-round RT-PCR of the TCR CDR3 employed the HTBI primer set. TCRdb used MiXCR to reprocess the multiplex PCR reads, holding one entry per CDR3 protein. The sample includes 300,000 to 350,000 distinct CDR3 sequences, 15% to 20% of them seen just once. Clinical symptoms, serum thyroxine, TRAb, thyroid ultrasound and orbital computed tomography informed diagnoses. Fresh peripheral blood, approximately 10 ml, yielded the PBMCs. The V gene's germline CDR1 is LNHNV and CDR2 YYDKDF (reference sequence). This CDR3 has 14 residues. Trimming took 6 bases from V and 5 from J; bases not matched to a gene: 9.

The chain is built from TRBV15 and TRBJ1-2; TRBD1 agrees at 7 bases. The TCR comes from a man aged 25-45 years with Graves' hyperthyroidism. The sequencing input was blood. For the CDR3, the DNA is TGTGCCACCAGACGACAGGGATCGGTATATGGCTACACCTTC. This gives the protein CATRRQGSVYGYTF.